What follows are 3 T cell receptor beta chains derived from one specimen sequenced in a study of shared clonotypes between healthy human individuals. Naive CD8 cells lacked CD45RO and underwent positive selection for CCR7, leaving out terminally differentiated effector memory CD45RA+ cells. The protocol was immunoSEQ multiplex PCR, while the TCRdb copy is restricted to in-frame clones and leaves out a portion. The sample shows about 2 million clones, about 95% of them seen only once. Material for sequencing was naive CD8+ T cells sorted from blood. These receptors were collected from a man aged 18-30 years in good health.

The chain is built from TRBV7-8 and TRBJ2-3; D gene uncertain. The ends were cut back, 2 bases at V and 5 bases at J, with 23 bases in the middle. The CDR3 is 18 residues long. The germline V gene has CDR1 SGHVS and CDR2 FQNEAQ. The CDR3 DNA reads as TGTGCCAGCAGCTTAACCAGCAACCAAAACAGCCACAGAGATACGCAGTATTTT. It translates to CASSLTSNQNSHRDTQYF. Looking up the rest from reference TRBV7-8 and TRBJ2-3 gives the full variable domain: GAGVSQSPRYKVAKRGQDVALRCDPISGHVSLFWYQQALGQGPEFLTYFQNEAQLDKSGLPSDRFFAERPEGSVSTLKIQRTQQEDSAVYLCASSLTSNQNSHRDTQYFGPGTRLTVL.

The DNA of the CDR3 is TGTGCCAGTAGCGGGACAGGCGGGATGTACGAGCAGTACTTC. Translation gives CASSGTGGMYEQYF. This chain connects TRBV19 to TRBJ2-7, with 8 bases aligning to TRBD1. Germline V gives CDR1 LNHDA, CDR2 SQIVND (reference sequence). This CDR3 region has 14 residues. V shed 6 bases, J shed 4 bases, and the junction held 8 bases outside the gene matches.

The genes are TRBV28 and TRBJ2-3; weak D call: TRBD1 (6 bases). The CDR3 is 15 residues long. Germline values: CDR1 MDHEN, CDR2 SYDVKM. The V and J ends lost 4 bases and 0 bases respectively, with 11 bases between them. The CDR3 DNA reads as TGTGCCAGCAGTTCCGGGACATACAGCACAGATACGCAGTATTTT. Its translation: CASSSGTYSTDTQYF.